This entry features one T cell receptor (beta chain) sequence. Antigen unknown. The source of the sample is a study of T cell clones after liver transplantation. Broader study findings: Low donor cell numbers restricted donor-reactive repertoire measurement in two subjects. Conclusions were preliminary, with small, heterogeneous patient groups.

Some clones are missing from TCRdb's copy, which holds only in-frame ones; the method was immunoSEQ multiplex PCR. The sample includes tens of thousands of clones, roughly 85% of them seen just once. The CDR3 consists of 14 residues. CDR1 and CDR2 from the germline V gene are MNHNY and SVGAGI (reference sequence). Trimming took off 11 bases at V and 1 base at J, with 17 bases between the two ends. This sequence was found in a human patient who received a liver transplant. Some T cells may possibly be graft donor cells. V is TRBV6-6 and J is TRBJ2-5; D is perhaps TRBD1 (6 bases). Sequencing used CD4+ T cells from blood, obtained almost 47 months after liver transplant. The CDR3 reads CACAALTGQETQYF. For the CDR3, the DNA is TGTGCCTGTGCGGCGTTGACAGGCCAAGAGACCCAGTACTTC.